This entry is about one T cell receptor (beta chain). Each patient presented with locally advanced or metastatic urothelial carcinoma. The CDR3 is 15 residues long. The V and J ends lost 3 bases and 4 bases, in that order; junction bases with no gene match: 3. Germline V CDR1 and CDR2: SGDLS, YYNGEE. Repertoires were generated with immunoSEQ multiplex PCR, while TCRdb's copy carries only in-frame clones and drops some. In the table there are over 45,000 clones, roughly nine tenths of which are singletons. The data stem from a study of PD-L1 blockade in urothelial cancer. In the study overall: The number of prior chemotherapy regimens per patient was 0 to 3. Analysis of blood occurred 3 weeks (second dose) and 6 weeks after treatment start.

The sequence was collected from a man in his sixties with urothelial cancer. Sequenced here: PBMCs, sampled around atezolizumab (anti-PD-L1) treatment. The chain joins TRBV9 to TRBJ2-3; 12 nucleotides match TRBD2. CDR3 in amino acids: CASSGTSGVADTQYF. In nucleotides, the CDR3 is TGTGCCAGCAGCGGGACTAGCGGGGTAGCAGATACGCAGTATTTT.